This note documents a single T cell receptor beta chain sequence. Generated by immunoSEQ multiplex PCR, the TCRdb table keeps only in-frame clones and is missing some. The sample carries around 2,000,000 clones, approximately 94% recorded once. The entry originates in a study of shared clonotypes between healthy human individuals. The naive CD8 population came from CD45RO-negative cells selected for CCR7, without terminally differentiated effector memory CD45RA+ cells. Sample: naive CD8+ T cells from PBMCs. This sequence was found in a man aged 18 to 30 in good health. Some clones in this sample may be carry-over from other donors' samples.

The CDR3 protein is CASSIPGISAEKLFF. CDR3 DNA sequence: TGTGCCAGTAGTATCCCGGGCATTTCCGCGGAAAAACTGTTTTTT. The chain combines TRBV19 with TRBJ1-4; D unclear. Germline V gene data show CDR1 as LNHDA and CDR2 as SQIVND (reference sequence). The length of the CDR3 is 15 residues. The V gene lost 3 bases and the J gene lost 8 bases, with 16 bases spanning the gap.